The next 3 T cell receptor beta chains were all read from a single sample in a study of T cell responses to AZD1222 COVID-19 vaccine. Using immunoSEQ multiplex PCR, the repertoire was profiled, and TCRdb retains in-frame clones only, with some absent. The sample lists tens of thousands of clones, about three quarters seen once, with around 10% in the top ten. The sequences come from peripheral blood, collected on day 0 of AZD1222 vaccination. Receptors were obtained from an adult in good health.

V and J are TRBV18 and TRBJ1-6, with D hard to call. The CDR3 length is 18 residues. Germline CDR1 reads KGHSH; CDR2 reads LQKENI. With 3 bases removed from V and 4 bases from J, the gap between germline ends came to 19 bases. The CDR3 region is CASSPLPSYQRYNSPLHF. CDR3 nucleotides: TGTGCCAGCTCACCTCTCCCCTCCTACCAGAGGTATAATTCACCCCTCCACTTT.

This clone was found a few times. The chain has TRBV2 and TRBJ2-1; D may be TRBD2 (6 bases). V lost 5 bases to trimming and J lost 2 bases, with 13 bases between them. The CDR3 is made up of 15 amino acids. Germline values: CDR1 SNHLY, CDR2 FYNNEI. For the CDR3, the DNA is TGTGCCAGCAGTAAGAGTTCGGGGGCCTACAATGAGCAGTTCTTC. Translation: CASSKSSGAYNEQFF. Supplemented by reference TRBV2 and TRBJ2-1, the full variable domain reads EPEVTQTPSHQVTQMGQEVILRCVPISNHLYFYWYRQILGQKVEFLVSFYNNEISEKSEIFDDQFSVERPDGSNFTLKIRSTKLEDSAMYFCASSKSSGAYNEQFFGPGTRLTVL.

The genes are TRBV28 and TRBJ1-6; D uncertain. Germline assignment: CDR1 MDHEN and CDR2 SYDVKM. The CDR3 is 14 amino acids. DNA of the CDR3: TGTGGGTATTGTGCCCGATCGGGCGGTTCACCCCTCCACTTT. It yields the protein CGYCARSGGSPLHF. Full variable domain (missing parts from reference TRBV28 and TRBJ1-6): DVKVTQSSRYLVKRTGEKVFLECVQDMDHENMFWYRQDPGLGLRLIYFSYDVKMKEKGDIPEGYSVSREKKERFSLILESASTNQTSMYLCGYCARSGGSPLHFGNGTRLTVT.